This T cell receptor beta chain emerged from a study of CD8+ T cells in alopecia areata. Study conclusions and caveats: Greater clonality was observed in lesional scalp samples, especially alopecia totalis/universalis, versus normal scalp. Patients showed less clear TCR sequence sharing than mice, possibly partly because of HLA diversity. Resident alphabeta T-cell populations of normal skin are likewise subject to sequencing in scalp samples.

The V end was cut by 7 bases, the J end by 1 base, with 6 bases between. The CDR3 contains 11 residues. Germline lookup yields CDR1 SQVTM and CDR2 ANQGSEA. This clone occurred a few times. Its antigen is currently unknown. cDNA reverse transcribed from extracted RNA served as the sequencing template. Repertoires were generated with immunoSEQ multiplex PCR, while TCRdb's copy carries only in-frame clones and drops some. The sample has approximately 120,000 clones; about 50% are singletons. T lymphocytes (CD4+ and CD8+) were sorted from PBMCs. The sequence was obtained from a human donor with alopecia areata. Material for sequencing was NKG2D-low CD8+ T cells sorted from blood. The V gene is TRBV29-1, the J gene TRBJ2-3; TRBD2 might be the D (6 bases). CDR3: CSGEGTDTQYF. The CDR3 DNA sequence: TGCAGCGGGGAGGGCACAGATACGCAGTATTTT.